This TCR beta chain was captured in a study of metastatic and nonmetastatic thyroid tumors. Study overall: A comparison of repertoires was made across blood and tumor or nodule tissue from malignant and benign thyroid patients.

TCRdb re-analyzed the PCR reads through MiXCR. The sample has about 70,000 clones; more than 15% are singletons. Ahead of thyroid surgery, no patient had received treatment of any kind. The CDR3 extends over 16 amino acids. The V gene's germline CDR1 is MDHEN and CDR2 SYDVKM. The V and J ends lost 6 bases and 5 bases respectively, with 17 bases between them. The clonotype comes from a female donor with papillary thyroid cancer or a benign thyroid nodule (not recorded which). Some clones in this sample may be carry-over from other donors' samples. The chain recombines TRBV28 with TRBJ1-6, with D possibly matching TRBD1 (6 bases). Sequencing was done on a sample of blood. The CDR3 sequence: CASRGTQGTDNSPLHF. The CDR3 coding sequence is TGTGCCAGCAGAGGGACACAGGGTACGGATAATTCACCCCTCCACTTT. Combining the CDR3 with reference TRBV28 and TRBJ1-6 gives the whole variable domain DVKVTQSSRYLVKRTGEKVFLECVQDMDHENMFWYRQDPGLGLRLIYFSYDVKMKEKGDIPEGYSVSREKKERFSLILESASTNQTSMYLCASRGTQGTDNSPLHFGNGTRLTVT.